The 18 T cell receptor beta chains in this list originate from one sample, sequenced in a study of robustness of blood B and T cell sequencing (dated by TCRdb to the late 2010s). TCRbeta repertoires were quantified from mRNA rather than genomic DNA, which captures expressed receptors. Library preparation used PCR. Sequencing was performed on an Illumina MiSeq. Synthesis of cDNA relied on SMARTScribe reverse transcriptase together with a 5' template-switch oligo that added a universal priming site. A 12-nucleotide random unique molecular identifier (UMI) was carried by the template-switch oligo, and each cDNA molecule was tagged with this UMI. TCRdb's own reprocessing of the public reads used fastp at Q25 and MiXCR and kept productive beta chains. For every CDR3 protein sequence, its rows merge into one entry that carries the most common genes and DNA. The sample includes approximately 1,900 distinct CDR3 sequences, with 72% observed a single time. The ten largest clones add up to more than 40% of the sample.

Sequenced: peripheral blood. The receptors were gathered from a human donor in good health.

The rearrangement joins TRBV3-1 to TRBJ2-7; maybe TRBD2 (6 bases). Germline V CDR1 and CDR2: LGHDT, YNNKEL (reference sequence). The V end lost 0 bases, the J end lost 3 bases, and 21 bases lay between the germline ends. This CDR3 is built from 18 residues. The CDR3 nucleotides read TGTGCCAGCAGCCAAGACAGGCCGGGGGACCCGCTTTACTACGAGCAGTACTTC. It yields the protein CASSQDRPGDPLYYEQYF.

The CDR3 sequence is CASSLRANKAEAFF. CDR3 bases: TGTGCCAGCAGCCTTAGGGCGAACAAGGCTGAAGCTTTCTTT. The V call is TRBV5-4, the J call TRBJ1-1; D unclear. The CDR3 totals 14 residues. V lost 4 bases, J lost 6 bases, and 16 bases lay in between. From germline, CDR1 is SGHNT and CDR2 YYREEE (reference sequence).

CDR3 bases: TGTGCCAGCAGCCCCCCAGAGGGGCAGGTTCAGTACTTC. As protein: CASSPPEGQVQYF. V usage is TRBV7-9 and J usage is TRBJ2-7; D is possibly TRBD1 or TRBD2 (5 bases each). Germline CDR1 SEHNR, CDR2 FQNEAQ (reference sequence). The length of the CDR3 is 13 residues. Trimming cost V 5 bases and J 10 bases, with 18 bases left between them.

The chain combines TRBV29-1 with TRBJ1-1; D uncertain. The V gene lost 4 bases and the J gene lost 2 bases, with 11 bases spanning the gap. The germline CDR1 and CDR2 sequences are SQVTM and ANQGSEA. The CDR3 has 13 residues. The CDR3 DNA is TGCAGCGTTGCAGAACATCAAAACACTGAAGCTTTCTTT. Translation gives CSVAEHQNTEAFF. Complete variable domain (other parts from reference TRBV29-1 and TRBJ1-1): SAVISQKPSRDICQRGTSLTIQCQVDSQVTMMFWYRQQPGQSLTLIATANQGSEATYESGFVIDKFPISRPNLTFSTLTVSNMSPEDSSIYLCSVAEHQNTEAFFGQGTRLTVV.

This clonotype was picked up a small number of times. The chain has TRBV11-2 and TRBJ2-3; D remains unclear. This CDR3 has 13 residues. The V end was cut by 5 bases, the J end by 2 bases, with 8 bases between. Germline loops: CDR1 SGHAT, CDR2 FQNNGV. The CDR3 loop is CASSRPTTDTQYF. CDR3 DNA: TGTGCCAGCAGCCGACCTACCACAGATACGCAGTATTTT.

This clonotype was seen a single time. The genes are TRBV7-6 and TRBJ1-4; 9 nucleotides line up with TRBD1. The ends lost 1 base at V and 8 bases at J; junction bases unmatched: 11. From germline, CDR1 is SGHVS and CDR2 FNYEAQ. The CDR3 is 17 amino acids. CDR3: CASSLGTGVIPSEKLFF. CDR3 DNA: TGTGCCAGCAGCTTAGGGACAGGGGTCATACCCTCGGAAAAACTGTTTTTT.

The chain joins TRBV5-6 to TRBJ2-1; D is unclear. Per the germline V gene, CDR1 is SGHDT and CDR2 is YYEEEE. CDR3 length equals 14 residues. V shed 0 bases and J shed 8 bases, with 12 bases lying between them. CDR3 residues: CASSLDPLGHEQFF. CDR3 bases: TGTGCCAGCAGCTTGGACCCCCTAGGCCATGAGCAGTTCTTC.

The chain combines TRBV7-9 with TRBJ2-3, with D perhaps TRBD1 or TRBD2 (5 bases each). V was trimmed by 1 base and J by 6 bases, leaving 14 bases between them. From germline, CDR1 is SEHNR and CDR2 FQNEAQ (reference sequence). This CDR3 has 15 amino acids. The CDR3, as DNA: TGTGCCAGCAGCTTAGGGACTCGAGAGGGGGATACGCAGTATTTT. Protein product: CASSLGTREGDTQYF.

CDR3 sequence: CSAPRTGEETQYF. CDR3 DNA: TGCAGTGCTCCGAGGACAGGGGAGGAGACCCAGTACTTC. The chain carries TRBV20-1 and TRBJ2-5; 9 nucleotides line up with TRBD1. The CDR3 covers 13 residues. V lost 5 bases, J lost 5 bases, and 6 bases stayed unmatched. Germline V gene lookup returns CDR1 DFQATT and CDR2 SNEGSKA (reference sequence).

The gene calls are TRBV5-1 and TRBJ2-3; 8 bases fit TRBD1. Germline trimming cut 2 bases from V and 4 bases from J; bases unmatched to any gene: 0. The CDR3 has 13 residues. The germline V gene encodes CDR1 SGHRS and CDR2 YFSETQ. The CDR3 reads CASSFRGPDTQYF. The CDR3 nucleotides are TGCGCCAGCAGCTTCAGGGGGCCAGATACGCAGTATTTT.

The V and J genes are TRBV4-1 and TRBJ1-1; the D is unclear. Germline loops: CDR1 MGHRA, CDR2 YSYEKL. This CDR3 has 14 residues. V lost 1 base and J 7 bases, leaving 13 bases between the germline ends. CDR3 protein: CASSQVGGAREAFF. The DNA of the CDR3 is TGCGCCAGCAGCCAAGTAGGAGGAGCTCGTGAAGCTTTCTTT.

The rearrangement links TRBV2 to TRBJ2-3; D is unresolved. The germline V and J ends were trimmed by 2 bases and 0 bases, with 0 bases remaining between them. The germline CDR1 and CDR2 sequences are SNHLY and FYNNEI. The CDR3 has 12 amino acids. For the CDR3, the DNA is TGTGCCAGCAGTGAAAGCACAGATACGCAGTATTTT. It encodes CASSESTDTQYF.

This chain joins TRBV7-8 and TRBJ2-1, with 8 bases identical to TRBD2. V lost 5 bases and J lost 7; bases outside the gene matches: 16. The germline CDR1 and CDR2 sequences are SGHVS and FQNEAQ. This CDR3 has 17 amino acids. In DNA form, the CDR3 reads TGTGCCAGCAGCCCCGGGGCTAAACGGGGGGGCCCGAATGAGCAGTTCTTC. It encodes CASSPGAKRGGPNEQFF.

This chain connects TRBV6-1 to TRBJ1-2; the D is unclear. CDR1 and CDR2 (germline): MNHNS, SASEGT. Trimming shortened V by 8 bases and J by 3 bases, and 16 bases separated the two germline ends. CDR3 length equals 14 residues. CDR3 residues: CASRRPGIYYGYTF. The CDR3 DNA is TGTGCCAGCCGCCGGCCAGGAATTTACTATGGCTACACCTTC.

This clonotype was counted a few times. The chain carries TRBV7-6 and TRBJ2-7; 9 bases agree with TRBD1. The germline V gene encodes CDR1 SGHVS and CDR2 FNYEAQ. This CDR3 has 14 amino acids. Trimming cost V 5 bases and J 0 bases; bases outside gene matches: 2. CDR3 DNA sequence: TGTGCCAGCAGCCCGACAGGGGGCTCCTACGAGCAGTACTTC. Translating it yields CASSPTGGSYEQYF.

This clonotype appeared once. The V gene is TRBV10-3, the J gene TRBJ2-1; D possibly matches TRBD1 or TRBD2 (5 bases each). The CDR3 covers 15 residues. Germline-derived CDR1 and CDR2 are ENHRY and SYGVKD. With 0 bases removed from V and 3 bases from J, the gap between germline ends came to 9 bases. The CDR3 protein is CAISESVGVYNEQFF. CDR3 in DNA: TGTGCCATCAGTGAGTCGGTGGGGGTCTACAATGAGCAGTTCTTC.

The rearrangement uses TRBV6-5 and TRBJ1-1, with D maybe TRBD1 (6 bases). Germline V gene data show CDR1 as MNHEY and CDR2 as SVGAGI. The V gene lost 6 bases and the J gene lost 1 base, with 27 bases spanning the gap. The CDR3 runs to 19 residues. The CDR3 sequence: CASSPAFGGVEGGNTEAFF. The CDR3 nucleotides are TGTGCCAGCAGCCCCGCCTTTGGAGGGGTCGAAGGGGGGAACACTGAAGCTTTCTTT.

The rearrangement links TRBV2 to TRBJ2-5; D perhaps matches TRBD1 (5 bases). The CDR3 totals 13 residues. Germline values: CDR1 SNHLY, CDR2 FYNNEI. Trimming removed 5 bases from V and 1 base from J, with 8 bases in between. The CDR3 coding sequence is TGTGCCAGCAGTCGACAGCCCCAAGAGACCCAGTACTTC. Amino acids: CASSRQPQETQYF.